What follows are 13 T cell receptor beta chains derived from one specimen sequenced in a study of blood T cell repertoires in COVID-19. Generated by immunoSEQ multiplex PCR, the TCRdb table keeps only in-frame clones and is missing some. Counted here are around 80,000 clones, approximately 80% occurring once; the ten biggest clones make up about 9%. Specimen: peripheral blood. Receptor source: a human donor in a cohort sampled during active COVID-19.

The rearrangement links TRBV9 to TRBJ2-7, with 8 bases aligning to TRBD2. The CDR3 is 14 residues long. Trimming at V came to 3 bases and at J to 1 base, leaving 3 bases not matched to a gene. Looked up from germline, CDR1 is SGDLS and CDR2 is YYNGEE. In DNA, the CDR3 is TGTGCCAGCAGCGCCGGGACTAGTTCCTACGAGCAGTACTTC. It translates to CASSAGTSSYEQYF.

The chain combines TRBV21-1 with TRBJ1-1. TRBV21-1 corresponds to a pseudogene. There are 13 residues in the CDR3. The CDR3 loop is CASSNVPGREAFF. The CDR3 bases are TGTGCCAGCAGCAACGTCCCGGGGAGGGAAGCTTTCTTT.

This clone has a handful of counts. The chain's CDR3 is CASSLASGTDTQYF. CDR3 coding DNA: TGCGCCAGCAGCTTGGCCAGCGGCACAGATACGCAGTATTTT. The V and J genes are TRBV5-1 and TRBJ2-3; D not resolved. This CDR3 contains 14 residues. Per the germline V gene, CDR1 is SGHRS and CDR2 is YFSETQ. V shed 0 bases and J shed 1 base, with 6 bases lying between them.

V is TRBV9 and J is TRBJ2-5, with D uncertain. CDR1 is SGDLS, CDR2 YYNGEE, per germline. The CDR3 runs to 13 residues. V was shortened by 2 bases and J by 1 base, with 6 bases between the two germline ends. The CDR3 DNA reads as TGTGCCAGCAGCGTTAACTTCCAAGAGACCCAGTACTTC. Its translation: CASSVNFQETQYF.

The rearrangement links TRBV6-6 to TRBJ2-3; D is unclear. CDR1 is MNHNY, CDR2 SVGAGI, per germline (reference sequence). CDR3 length: 14 residues. Trimming took 0 bases from V and 2 from J, leaving 6 bases between them. CDR3 in amino acids: CASSYSMATDTQYF. Here the CDR3 DNA reads TGTGCCAGCAGTTACTCGATGGCCACAGATACGCAGTATTTT.

This clone was seen more than once but under ten times. The chain links TRBV5-1 to TRBJ2-7, with 7 bases that match TRBD1. V shed 2 bases and J 2 bases; nucleotides not matched to a gene: 4. Germline V gives CDR1 SGHRS, CDR2 YFSETQ. This CDR3 comprises 14 residues. The CDR3 loop reads CASSFPDRAYEQYF. The CDR3 bases are TGCGCCAGCAGCTTTCCTGACAGGGCCTACGAGCAGTACTTC.

The CDR3 sequence: CASSQASTRQGADGYTF. The CDR3 bases are TGTGCCAGCTCACAAGCCTCTACTAGACAGGGGGCAGATGGCTACACCTTC. V and J are TRBV18 and TRBJ1-2; 10 nucleotides agree with TRBD1. The CDR3 has 17 amino acids. Germline trimming cut 4 bases from V and 6 bases from J; bases unmatched to any gene: 14. Germline loops: CDR1 KGHSH, CDR2 LQKENI.

This sequence joins TRBV5-4 and TRBJ1-1; a possible D gene is TRBD1 (5 bases). Per germline, CDR1 SGHNT and CDR2 YYREEE (reference sequence). V lost 4 bases to trimming and J lost 5 bases, with 15 bases between them. There are 14 residues in the CDR3. The CDR3: CASSSQGARTEAFF. CDR3 coding DNA: TGTGCCAGCAGCAGCCAAGGGGCCCGGACTGAAGCTTTCTTT.

The CDR3 DNA sequence: TGTGCCAGCAGTGGGAACAGGCAAGAGACCCAGTACTTC. This codes for CASSGNRQETQYF. The V and J genes are TRBV2 and TRBJ2-5; D may be TRBD1 (5 bases). Between the trimmed V and J ends, which lost 4 bases and 2 bases, there was a span of 8 bases. This CDR3 has 13 residues. The germline gives CDR1 SNHLY, CDR2 FYNNEI.

This chain links TRBV18 with TRBJ1-1; 8 bases align to TRBD1. The CDR3 has 15 amino acids. Trimming at V came to 2 bases and at J to 1 base, leaving 3 bases not matched to a gene. CDR1 is KGHSH, CDR2 LQKENI, per germline. The CDR3 spells CASSPFRGQNTEAFF. The CDR3 coding sequence is TGTGCCAGCTCACCATTCAGGGGGCAGAACACTGAAGCTTTCTTT.

This clone was picked up many times. This chain connects TRBV5-1 to TRBJ2-6; tentatively, D is TRBD1 (5 bases). This CDR3 has 20 residues. Per germline, CDR1 SGHRS and CDR2 YFSETQ. V was pared by 4 bases and J by 0 bases, with 23 bases between. CDR3 DNA: TGCGCCAGCAGCATAAACCGGACAAGGGTAGTTTTCTCTGGGGCCAACGTCCTGACTTTC. Its translation: CASSINRTRVVFSGANVLTF.

This clone was seen repeatedly, ten times or more. The J gene is TRBJ2-1, the V gene TRBV7-9, with TRBD1 matching over 9 bases. The V segment lost 5 bases and the J segment 4 bases; nucleotides outside the gene matches: 9. The length of the CDR3 is 16 residues. The germline CDR1 and CDR2 sequences are SEHNR and FQNEAQ (reference sequence). CDR3 region: CASSPLDRGGYNEQFF. In DNA form, the CDR3 reads TGTGCCAGCAGCCCCTTAGACAGGGGGGGATACAATGAGCAGTTCTTC.

V usage is TRBV5-4 and J usage is TRBJ2-5, with TRBD2 matching 7 bases. J lost 4 bases, V lost 0 bases, and 9 bases had no gene match. The CDR3 is 16 residues long. The germline V gene has CDR1 SGHNT and CDR2 YYREEE (reference sequence). CDR3: CASSLDGGGPRETQYF. CDR3 DNA sequence: TGTGCCAGCAGCTTGGATGGGGGAGGGCCAAGAGAGACCCAGTACTTC.